This TCR beta chain emerged from a study of T-cell memory formation after mild COVID-19. The wider study: The study found TCR clusters largely donor specific. Study results and caveats: Shrinking CD4+ clones were chiefly CM and EM; CD8+ ones were chiefly EMRA. Clones contracting day 15 to 85 were balanced CD4/CD8; later expanders leaned CD4+.

Germline lookup yields CDR1 SGHAT and CDR2 FQNNGV. The CDR3 runs 13 residues. Trimming stripped 5 bases from V and 6 bases from J, with 13 bases between. Ten or more counts support this clonotype. The antigen remains unidentified. 5'RACE primed at constant segments yielded TCR alpha and TCR beta cDNA libraries bearing sample barcodes and UMIs. TCRdb re-derived calls from the 5' RACE reads in MiXCR, one entry per CDR3 protein. This sample has hundreds of thousands of distinct CDR3 sequences; roughly an eighth occur once, and the top ten carry roughly 20%. The receptor comes from a man in his late teens or twenties who had mild COVID-19 (a few samples of this study predate the infection). Cell type and time point are not known. The chain links TRBV11-2 to TRBJ2-5; no reliable D call. The sample was PBMCs or a T cell subset sorted from them (not recorded which). Here the CDR3 reads CASSPQLEKTQYF. CDR3 coding DNA: TGTGCCAGCAGCCCCCAGTTGGAGAAGACCCAGTACTTC.